These 31 T cell receptor beta chains share one sample of origin, sequenced in a study of T cell clonality in common variable immunodeficiency (dated by TCRdb to 2013 to 2016). Their cognate antigens are unknown. Broad study findings and their caveats: Fewer deletions and N-nucleotide insertions were reportedly observed in CVID TCRbeta sequences, and highly modified clones with 13 or more V deletions were reportedly absent from CVID TCRbeta sequences.

Libraries were built with the immunoSEQ multiplex PCR assay. TCRdb retrieved this table from immuneACCESS and kept in-frame rearrangements only. Not all clones are present; in checked studies, unresolved V genes account for under half, and no reason is known for the remainder. This sample was tabulated with about 34,000 clones, among which there are no singletons. Approximately 7% of the sample is in the top ten clones. Sample: peripheral blood mononuclear cells. These receptors were obtained from a human donor with common variable immunodeficiency.

As to this clone: The CDR3 end falls 3 residues outside the read, so it is completed with the germline J gene. Distinct nucleotide sequences in the sample also encode this CDR3. This chain joins TRBV7-8 and TRBJ2-1, with 8 bases fitting TRBD2. CDR3 length: 16 amino acids. Germline V gives CDR1 SGHVS, CDR2 FQNEAQ. The V and J ends lost 7 bases and 6 bases, in that order; junction bases with no gene match: 14. The CDR3 loop is CASTDKVASGSNEQFF. The CDR3 DNA, read in part, is TGTGCCAGCACCGATAAGGTGGCGAGCGGGAGCAATGAG.

This clone was seen only a few times. The DNA ends 3 residues before the CDR3 does, and the rest of the CDR3 is filled in from the germline J gene. The rearrangement links TRBV7-6 to TRBJ2-2; 8 positions match TRBD2. Germline trimming cut 9 bases from V and 4 bases from J; bases unmatched to any gene: 10. Germline loops: CDR1 SGHVS, CDR2 FNYEAQ. CDR3 length: 15 residues. This CDR3 is CASEPSGSITGELFF. The covered CDR3 bases are TGTGCCAGTGAGCCCAGCGGGAGTATCACCGGGGAG. The full variable domain, with the rest looked up from reference TRBV7-6 and TRBJ2-2, is GAGVSQSPRYKVTKRGQDVALRCDPISGHVSLYWYRQALGQGPEFLTYFNYEAQQDKSGLPNDRFSAERPEGSISTLTIQRTEQRDSAMYRCASEPSGSITGELFFGEGSRLTVL.

This clone was counted ten times or more. Coverage ceases 3 residues before the CDR3 finishes, and the germline J gene fills in the end. The chain combines TRBV24-1 with TRBJ2-1, with 14 nucleotides matching TRBD2. Trimming took 7 bases from V and 6 from J; bases not matched to a gene: 4. CDR1 is KGHDR, CDR2 SFDVKD, per germline. The CDR3 extends over 15 amino acids. The CDR3 DNA, read in part, is TGTGCCACCAGCTGGGGACTAGCGGGAGTCAATGAG. The encoded protein is CATSWGLAGVNE. The whole CDR3 sequence is CATSWGLAGVNEQFF.

This clone has a handful of counts. The read stops 3 residues short of the end of the CDR3; the missing end is completed from the germline J gene. This sequence joins TRBV29-1 and TRBJ1-2; weak D call: TRBD1 (5 bases). CDR1 is SQVTM, CDR2 ANQGSEA, per germline. The CDR3 sequence is 12 residues long. The sequenced part of the CDR3 DNA is TGCAGCGTTTTTGGTGGGGCTAGGGGC. Its translation is CSVFGGARG. From start to end, the CDR3 is CSVFGGARGYTF.

This clone has just a few counts. With the read ending 3 residues before the CDR3 end, the germline J gene is used to fill in that end. The chain recombines TRBV7-2 with TRBJ1-5; 8 nucleotides match TRBD1. V dropped 5 bases and J dropped 8; count of bases not matched to a gene: 11. Germline CDR1 reads SGHTA; CDR2 reads FQGNSA. The CDR3 is 15 amino acids. This CDR3 reads CASSLDRGGKKPQHF. The CDR3 DNA, read in part, is TGTGCCAGCAGCCTTGACAGGGGTGGCAAGAAGCCC.

This clone has just a few counts. The read ends 3 residues before the CDR3 terminus; that terminus is restored from the germline J gene. The chain links TRBV30 to TRBJ2-4; perhaps TRBD2 as D (6 bases). The CDR3 totals 13 residues. Germline V gives CDR1 GTSNPN, CDR2 SVGIG (reference sequence). The V gene lost 3 bases and the J gene lost 6 bases, with 12 bases spanning the gap. CDR3 sequence: CAWSLGGPNIQYF. Incomplete CDR3 DNA: TGTGCCTGGAGCCTGGGGGGACCAAACATT.

The table lists this clone with many counts. The CDR3 end falls 3 residues outside the read, so it is completed with the germline J gene. The V gene is TRBV4-2, the J gene TRBJ2-1, with D possibly being TRBD2 (6 bases). Trimming shortened V by 1 base and J by 6 bases, and 13 bases separated the two germline ends. The CDR3 is made up of 15 amino acids. Germline CDR1 reads LGHNA; CDR2 reads YNFKEQ. The CDR3 region is CASSQASVDPNEQFF. The sequenced CDR3 bases are TGTGCCAGCAGCCAAGCTAGCGTAGACCCCAATGAG.

With regard to this clone: Read sequence stops 3 residues before the CDR3 end, and the germline J gene provides the missing end. The J gene is TRBJ2-2, the V gene TRBV7-2, with 9 bases that match TRBD2. The CDR3 runs to 14 residues. V was clipped by 8 bases and J by 3 bases; unmatched bases: 4. Germline V gene data show CDR1 as SGHTA and CDR2 as FQGNSA. The sequenced part of the CDR3 DNA is TGTGCCAGCGCTGTAGCGGGGGACACCGGGGAG. Translated, it gives CASAVAGDTGE. The entire CDR3 is CASAVAGDTGELFF.

This clone was found a few times. The sequence runs out 3 residues before the end of the CDR3; the remainder is reconstructed from the germline J gene. V and J are TRBV11-3 and TRBJ2-1, with 12 bases matching TRBD2. The CDR3 spans 15 residues. The trim removed 4 bases at V and 9 bases at J, leaving 7 bases unmatched. Germline CDR1 SGHNT, CDR2 YENEEA. The sequenced part of the CDR3 DNA is TGTGCCAGCAGCTCCCTAGCGGGAGGGGTAACTGAG. Translating gives CASSSLAGGVTE. The entire CDR3 protein reads CASSSLAGGVTEQFF.

This clone was seen a few times. The read falls 3 residues short of the CDR3 end, and the missing part is taken from the germline J gene. The rearrangement uses TRBV20-1 and TRBJ2-5; no reliable D call. The V end lost 4 bases, the J end lost 0 bases, and 6 bases lay between the germline ends. Germline values: CDR1 DFQATT, CDR2 SNEGSKA (reference sequence). The CDR3 is 12 residues long. CDR3 DNA, as far as it was read: TGCAGTGCTATACAGAACCAAGAGACC. It is translated as CSAIQNQET. The entire CDR3 reads CSAIQNQETQYF.

A remark on this clone: The read comes to an end 3 residues before the CDR3 does, leaving the germline J gene to fill in the end. The chain is built from TRBV7-9 and TRBJ1-6; D remains ambiguous. The V gene's germline CDR1 is SEHNR and CDR2 FQNEAQ (reference sequence). The CDR3 covers 13 residues. V was clipped by 4 bases and J by 5 bases, with 6 bases between them. The CDR3 spells CASSSGDNSPLHF. The CDR3 DNA, read in part, is TGTGCCAGCAGCTCCGGGGATAATTCACCC.

The table lists this clone with many counts. The read ends 3 residues before the CDR3 terminus; that terminus is restored from the germline J gene. The J gene is TRBJ1-1, the V gene TRBV28; weak D call: TRBD1 (6 bases). Trimming removed 3 bases at V and 3 bases at J, with 20 bases between. The CDR3 has 17 residues. Looked up from germline, CDR1 is MDHEN and CDR2 is SYDVKM. Here the CDR3 reads CASSLGRQGRSYTEAFF. The sequenced part of the CDR3 DNA is TGTGCCAGCAGTTTGGGAAGGCAGGGGAGATCGTACACTGAA.

This clone was detected ten times or more. The read terminates 3 residues ahead of where the CDR3 ends, so the germline J gene completes it. The chain links TRBV7-3 to TRBJ2-3; TRBD2 matches at 7 bases. Germline-derived CDR1 and CDR2 are SGHTA and FQGTGA. The CDR3 is made up of 15 amino acids. The V segment lost 4 bases and the J segment 5 bases; nucleotides outside the gene matches: 9. The CDR3 spells CASSSVAGEEDTQYF. CDR3 DNA, as far as it was read: TGTGCCAGCAGCTCCGTTGCGGGAGAGGAAGATACG.

This clone was detected only a few times. The sequenced CDR3 bases are TGTGCCAGCTCGTATCAGCGGGAGACTGAA. This sequence encodes CASSYQRETE. The CDR3 reads in full as CASSYQRETEAFF. The chain couples TRBV7-9 to TRBJ1-1; the D is unclear. The read stops 3 residues short of the end of the CDR3; the missing end is completed from the germline J gene. Trimming shortened V by 8 bases and J by 5 bases, and 15 bases separated the two germline ends. Germline loops: CDR1 SEHNR, CDR2 FQNEAQ (reference sequence). This CDR3 is built from 13 residues.

The sample holds many counts of this clone. The read falls 3 residues short of the CDR3 end, and the missing part is taken from the germline J gene. The genes are TRBV9 and TRBJ1-5; no firm D call. The germline V gene encodes CDR1 SGDLS and CDR2 YYNGEE. V lost 0 bases and J 3 bases, leaving 10 bases between the germline ends. This CDR3 is 15 amino acids long. The sequenced CDR3 bases are TGTGCCAGCAGCGTAGATGCGGGTCCCAATCAGCCC. Protein product: CASSVDAGPNQP. The full CDR3 protein reads CASSVDAGPNQPQHF.

This clone was detected a few times. The CDR3 end is not reached by the read, which stops 3 residues before it; the germline J gene fills it in. The J gene is TRBJ1-3, the V gene TRBV30; D call uncertain. The CDR3 covers 14 residues. Germline CDR1 reads GTSNPN; CDR2 reads SVGIG (reference sequence). With 0 bases removed from V and 0 bases from J, the gap between germline ends came to 6 bases. Partial CDR3 DNA: TGTGCCTGGAGTGTTGGCAGCTCTGGAAACACC. This encodes CAWSVGSSGNT. The full CDR3 protein reads CAWSVGSSGNTIYF.

Points on this clone: The read ends 3 residues before the CDR3 terminus; that terminus is restored from the germline J gene. The gene calls are TRBV6-4 and TRBJ2-3, with 7 bases matching TRBD1. Germline values: CDR1 MRHNA, CDR2 SNTAGT. The CDR3 totals 14 residues. Trimming took 4 bases from V and 7 from J; bases not matched to a gene: 8. The CDR3 DNA, read in part, is TGTGCCAGCAGTGTAGGACCACAGGGGTATACG. Translated, it gives CASSVGPQGYT. The CDR3 in its entirety is CASSVGPQGYTQYF.

About this clone itself: Sequencing ends 3 residues short of the CDR3 end; the germline J gene provides the rest. V and J are TRBV7-3 and TRBJ2-1; 12 bases line up with TRBD2. The CDR3 loop spans 18 amino acids. The germline CDR1 and CDR2 sequences are SGHTA and FQGTGA. J gave up 0 bases and V 5 bases, and 8 bases lay outside the gene matches. CDR3 DNA, as far as it was read: TGTGCCAGCAGCCCCGTTCCTAGCGGGAGGGGCTCCTACAATGAG. Its translation: CASSPVPSGRGSYNE. The CDR3 in full is CASSPVPSGRGSYNEQFF.

This clone is medium-sized. The read ends 3 residues early relative to the CDR3; the germline J gene fills the gap. The rearrangement uses TRBV6-1 and TRBJ2-3; D might be TRBD1 (6 bases). The CDR3 has 17 amino acids. Germline V CDR1 and CDR2: MNHNS, SASEGT. Deletions cut 2 bases from V and 2 bases from J, with 17 bases between. The CDR3 sequence is CASSEYQQGNNTDTQYF. CDR3 DNA, as far as it was read: TGTGCCAGCAGTGAATACCAACAGGGTAATAACACAGATACG.

On this clone: Sequencing ends 3 residues short of the CDR3 end; the germline J gene provides the rest. The rearrangement joins TRBV5-6 to TRBJ2-2; tentative D call: TRBD2 (5 bases). The CDR3 is 12 residues long. The germline V and J ends were trimmed by 4 bases and 7 bases, with 8 bases remaining between them. Germline V gives CDR1 SGHDT, CDR2 YYEEEE. The CDR3 reads CASSPRGGELFF. The part of the CDR3 DNA that was read is TGTGCCAGCAGCCCCCGGGGCGGGGAG.

This clone was observed many times. The read is 3 residues too short to cover the CDR3 end, so that end is filled in from the germline J gene. The V call is TRBV7-9, the J call TRBJ1-2; D perhaps matches TRBD1 (5 bases). CDR1 is SEHNR and CDR2 is FQNEAQ in the germline V gene (reference sequence). This CDR3 has 14 amino acids. The CDR3 spells CASSPPTERQGYTF. CDR3 bases read: TGTGCCAGCAGCCCCCCGACGGAAAGACAGGGC.

This clone was observed a few times. The sequenced fragment ends 3 residues before the CDR3 boundary, so the rest is inferred from the germline J gene. The chain recombines TRBV7-2 with TRBJ2-7; D may correspond to TRBD1 or TRBD2 (5 bases each). Trimming stripped 1 base from V and 4 bases from J, with 14 bases between. This CDR3 contains 15 residues. The V gene's germline CDR1 is SGHTA and CDR2 FQGNSA. The CDR3 reads CASSLVAQGEYEQYF. CDR3 DNA (partial): TGTGCCAGCAGCTTAGTAGCCCAGGGAGAGTACGAG.

This clone has ten or more counts. A read error may account for a junction end that differs from germline. The read ends 3 residues early relative to the CDR3; the germline J gene fills the gap. V and J are TRBV4-2 and TRBJ2-3; no definite D call. The V gene's germline CDR1 is LGHNA and CDR2 YNFKEQ. The CDR3 extends over 15 amino acids. This CDR3 reads CASSQDGHPTDTQYF. The CDR3 bases that were read are TGCGCCAGCAGCCAAGATGGCCACCCCACAGATACG.

About this clone itself: The CDR3 end falls 3 residues outside the read, so it is completed with the germline J gene. This chain links TRBV7-3 with TRBJ2-2; no definite D call. V lost 3 bases, J lost 0 bases, and 8 bases lay in between. In germline, CDR1 is SGHTA, CDR2 FQGTGA. This CDR3 has 15 residues. The CDR3 bases that were read are TGTGCCAGCAGCTTCACGACTCCGAACACCGGGGAG. Translating it yields CASSFTTPNTGE. The full CDR3 protein is CASSFTTPNTGELFF.

CDR3 DNA (partial): TGTGCCAGCAGCCGGGACAGGGATCAGCCC. Amino acid sequence: CASSRDRDQP. The full CDR3 protein reads CASSRDRDQPQHF. The rearrangement joins TRBV11-2 to TRBJ1-5; 9 bases are shared with TRBD1. The CDR3 is cut off 3 residues early in the read; its end comes from the germline J gene. The CDR3 extends over 13 amino acids. CDR1 is SGHAT and CDR2 is FQNNGV in the germline V gene. Trimming took 5 bases from V and 5 from J; bases not matched to a gene: 1. Complete variable domain (other parts from reference TRBV11-2 and TRBJ1-5): EAGVAQSPRYKIIEKRQSVAFWCNPISGHATLYWYQQILGQGPKLLIQFQNNGVVDDSQLPKDRFSAERLKGVDSTLKIQPAKLEDSAVYLCASSRDRDQPQHFGDGTRLSIL.

This clone showed up many times. The read terminates 3 residues before the CDR3 end, so the remaining end is supplied by the germline J gene. J is TRBJ2-3 and V is TRBV19; a weak D match, TRBD1 (5 bases). CDR3 length equals 15 residues. Germline V gene data show CDR1 as LNHDA and CDR2 as SQIVND (reference sequence). The V and J ends lost 4 bases and 0 bases respectively, with 11 bases between them. The covered CDR3 bases are TGTGCCAGTAGTACAGGGTTACATAGCACAGATACG. Translating it yields CASSTGLHSTDT. The whole CDR3 sequence is CASSTGLHSTDTQYF. Based on the CDR3 plus reference TRBV19 and TRBJ2-3, the full variable domain is DGGITQSPKYLFRKEGQNVTLSCEQNLNHDAMYWYRQDPGQGLRLIYYSQIVNDFQKGDIAEGYSVSREKKESFPLTVTSAQKNPTAFYLCASSTGLHSTDTQYFGPGTRLTVL.

Turning to this clone: The read ends 3 residues shy of where the CDR3 ends; the end is completed using the germline J gene. The chain couples TRBV6-1 to TRBJ2-5; perhaps TRBD2 as D (6 bases). There are 13 residues in the CDR3. CDR1 MNHNS and CDR2 SASEGT come from the germline V gene. The ends were cut back, 2 bases at V and 4 bases at J, with 8 bases in the middle. The CDR3 sequence is CASSEMGGETQYF. Incomplete CDR3 DNA: TGTGCCAGCAGTGAAATGGGGGGAGAGACC.

About this clone itself: The read finishes 3 residues shy of the CDR3 end, and the germline J gene is used to complete it. The rearrangement links TRBV11-3 to TRBJ2-1; 7 bases map to TRBD1. J was trimmed by 7 bases and V by 6 bases; bases with no gene match: 6. CDR3 length: 13 amino acids. Germline CDR1 and CDR2: SGHNT and YENEEA. The sequenced part of the CDR3 DNA is TGTGCCAGCAGTCTAAGACAGGGTAATGAG. Translated: CASSLRQGNE. The entire CDR3 sequence reads CASSLRQGNEQFF.

This clone was detected many times. The CDR3 goes on 3 residues after the read ends, and that part is filled in from the germline J gene. This chain uses TRBV4-1 with TRBJ1-2; 7 bases align to TRBD1. Germline loops: CDR1 MGHRA, CDR2 YSYEKL. This CDR3 has 16 residues. With 2 bases clipped from V and 4 bases from J, the junction kept 10 bases outside the gene matches. The CDR3 loop reads CASSQPQQGSLYGYTF. The sequenced CDR3 bases are TGCGCCAGCAGCCAACCACAACAGGGGTCCCTCTATGGC.

This clone was observed many times. The read gets to within 3 residues of the CDR3 end, and the germline J gene fills in the rest. This chain links TRBV30 with TRBJ2-7, with D possibly being TRBD1 (5 bases). Trimming left V 0 bases short and J 5 bases short, with 11 bases between. The germline CDR1 and CDR2 sequences are GTSNPN and SVGIG (reference sequence). The CDR3 runs to 13 residues. CDR3 bases read: TGTGCCTGGAGTGTACTCAGGGTAAACGAG. This translates into CAWSVLRVNE. The whole CDR3 sequence is CAWSVLRVNEQYF.

This clone occurred a few times. The read is 3 residues too short to cover the CDR3 end, so that end is filled in from the germline J gene. The rearrangement joins TRBV27 to TRBJ2-7, with D tentatively TRBD1 (8 bases). V gave up 8 bases and J gave up 2 bases, with 19 bases separating them. The CDR3 is 15 residues long. Germline V gene lookup returns CDR1 MNHEY and CDR2 SMNVEV (reference sequence). The CDR3 loop reads CASGQWTGRAYEQYF. CDR3 DNA, as far as it was read: TGTGCCAGCGGACAATGGACAGGGAGGGCCTACGAG.